This T cell receptor (beta chain) was captured by sequencing in a study of human T cells and chemical hapten exposure. Whole-study findings and limits: TCRs above 1 in 1000 frequency did not change with DPC sensitization. PT1 expanded TCR numbers tracked positively with patch test score.

Time point here: patch test 3, about 24 weeks after DPC sensitization. Treatment here: therapeutic diphenylcyclopropenone sensitization with weekly scalp DPC. Before extraction, the whole blood was not fractionated, and total RNA was taken from it. The table lists this clonotype with many counts. Its matching antigen is unknown. TCRdb called the RACE reads again in MiXCR, with one record for every CDR3 protein. The sample includes some 52,000 distinct CDR3 sequences, over 9.5% of them seen just once. V was pared by 1 base and J by 7 bases, with 14 bases between. CDR1 is SSHAT, CDR2 FNYEAQ, per germline (reference sequence). The CDR3 length is 15 residues.

The sequence came from a woman in her thirties or forties with alopecia areata. Some clones in this sample may be carry-over from other donors' samples. The specimen comprised whole blood, sampled in connection with sensitization to the hapten diphenylcyclopropenone (DPC). The chain recombines TRBV7-7 with TRBJ2-1, with D tentatively TRBD1 or TRBD2 (6 bases each). CDR3 sequence reads: CASSLDGGRGNEQFF. CDR3 DNA sequence: TGTGCCAGCAGCTTAGATGGGGGGCGAGGGAATGAGCAGTTCTTC.